One sample yielded the 15 T cell receptor beta chains listed below, sequenced in a study of OX40 agonist ivuxolimab in advanced cancers. Receptor libraries were prepared by the immunoSEQ multiplex PCR assay. Imported from immuneACCESS, the table was reduced by TCRdb to in-frame sequences with V and J called. These copies leave out some clones; in studies compared against another copy, an unresolved V gene accounts for under half, and the cause of the remainder is not known. The sample has roughly 75,000 clones on record, around 83% of them singletons. 6.5% of the sample is taken by the ten largest. The sample was CD4+ or CD8+ T cells sorted from blood, taken in a trial of the OX40 agonist ivuxolimab. The receptor set was obtained from an adult with an advanced solid tumor such as melanoma, head and neck, liver or kidney cancer.

The rearrangement joins TRBV2 to TRBJ1-1; D is unresolved. Germline V gene lookup returns CDR1 SNHLY and CDR2 FYNNEI. This CDR3 spans 13 amino acids. With 7 bases removed from V and 1 base from J, the gap between germline ends came to 10 bases. CDR3 protein: CASTLSENTEAFF. The CDR3 coding sequence is TGTGCCAGCACCCTCTCGGAGAACACTGAAGCTTTCTTT.

CDR3 coding DNA: TGTGCCAGTAGTATGGGGATCTCGGGAGGGAGAGAATCTTATACGCAGTATTTT. It specifies CASSMGISGGRESYTQYF. The chain is built from TRBV19 and TRBJ2-3, with TRBD2 matching 8 bases. This CDR3 is 18 amino acids long. Germline V gene sequence: CDR1 LNHDA, CDR2 SQIVND (reference sequence). V lost 3 bases and J lost 7; bases outside the gene matches: 18.

The genes are TRBV5-5 and TRBJ1-1; maybe TRBD1 (5 bases). Germline assignment: CDR1 SGHKS and CDR2 YYEKEE (reference sequence). The length of the CDR3 is 14 residues. V was pared by 0 bases and J by 4 bases, with 10 bases between. The CDR3 loop is CASSLVRGATEAFF. In DNA, the CDR3 is TGTGCCAGCAGCTTGGTACGAGGGGCCACTGAAGCTTTCTTT. Filled out from reference TRBV5-5 and TRBJ1-1, the complete variable domain reads DAGVTQSPTHLIKTRGQQVTLRCSPISGHKSVSWYQQVLGQGPQFIFQYYEKEERGRGNFPDRFSARQFPNYSSELNVNALLLGDSALYLCASSLVRGATEAFFGQGTRLTVV.

As to this clone: Sequence at one end of the junction differs from germline and may be a read error. This chain links TRBV9 with TRBJ2-1; unclear D gene. The CDR3 sequence is 15 residues long. Per germline, CDR1 SGDLS and CDR2 YYNGEE. CDR3 residues: CASSVDPATYNAQFF. In nucleotides, the CDR3 is TGTGCCAGCAGCGTAGATCCTGCCACCTACAATGCGCAGTTCTTC.

The J gene is TRBJ1-2, the V gene TRBV5-6; 8 nucleotides match TRBD1. Germline CDR1 and CDR2: SGHDT and YYEEEE. The CDR3 covers 14 residues. V was pared by 4 bases and J by 7 bases, with 9 bases of the junction left unmatched. CDR3: CASSLSGTGFGYTF. DNA for the CDR3: TGTGCCAGCAGCCTATCAGGGACAGGATTTGGCTACACCTTC.

The chain links TRBV5-6 to TRBJ2-1; D may be TRBD1 or TRBD2 (5 bases each). The CDR3 loop spans 16 amino acids. Germline CDR1 reads SGHDT; CDR2 reads YYEEEE. V lost 0 bases to trimming and J lost 2 bases, with 12 bases between them. Here the CDR3 DNA reads TGTGCCAGCAGCTTGGATCGGGGACGGACCTACAATGAGCAGTTCTTC. Translation: CASSLDRGRTYNEQFF.

This chain joins TRBV7-2 and TRBJ2-1; 10 bases fit TRBD2. V was clipped by 6 bases and J by 10 bases; unmatched bases: 15. This CDR3 spans 16 amino acids. Germline CDR1 and CDR2: SGHTA and FQGNSA. This chain's CDR3 is CASRTGVSGRAREQFF. CDR3 DNA: TGTGCCAGCAGGACCGGGGTAAGCGGGAGGGCCAGGGAGCAGTTCTTC.

The rearrangement uses TRBV19 and TRBJ1-2, with 7 bases identical to TRBD1. The CDR3 totals 13 residues. The trim removed 5 bases at V and 7 bases at J, leaving 7 bases unmatched. CDR1 LNHDA and CDR2 SQIVND come from the germline V gene (reference sequence). CDR3 DNA: TGTGCCAGTAGTGACACAGGGGTGGGTGGCTACACCTTC. Its protein product is CASSDTGVGGYTF.

V usage is TRBV11-2 and J usage is TRBJ2-7; D gene ambiguous. Trimming took off 0 bases at V and 4 bases at J, with 7 bases between the two ends. The CDR3 has 13 residues. Germline assignment: CDR1 SGHAT and CDR2 FQNNGV. The CDR3 coding sequence is TGTGCCAGCAGCTTAGACTCGCCATACGAGCAGTACTTC. It specifies CASSLDSPYEQYF.

The chain carries TRBV7-3 and TRBJ2-1, with 7 bases that match TRBD2. Germline CDR1 is SGHTA and CDR2 is FQGTGA. The trim removed 5 bases at V and 7 bases at J, leaving 8 bases unmatched. This CDR3 is built from 14 residues. For the CDR3, the DNA is TGTGCCAGCAGCCCTCACTCGGGGGGTAATGAGCAGTTCTTC. This encodes CASSPHSGGNEQFF.

The rearrangement uses TRBV11-3 and TRBJ2-7; TRBD1 matches at 10 bases. CDR1 and CDR2 (germline): SGHNT, YENEEA. CDR3 length: 15 amino acids. V gave up 5 bases and J gave up 4 bases; unmatched junction bases: 8. The CDR3 DNA is TGTGCCAGCAGCGGGGGACAGGGGATATCTTACGAGCAGTACTTC. Amino acids: CASSGGQGISYEQYF. Full variable domain (missing parts from reference TRBV11-3 and TRBJ2-7): EAGVVQSPRYKIIEKKQPVAFWCNPISGHNTLYWYLQNLGQGPELLIRYENEEAVDDSQLPKDRFSAERLKGVDSTLKIQPAELGDSAVYLCASSGGQGISYEQYFGPGTRLTVT.

Here the CDR3 reads CASSLTGTDTQYF. The CDR3 DNA sequence: TGCGCCAGCAGCTTGACTGGCACAGATACGCAGTATTTT. The chain joins TRBV5-1 to TRBJ2-3, with D uncertain. Germline loops: CDR1 SGHRS, CDR2 YFSETQ. Trimming stripped 1 base from V and 1 base from J, with 4 bases between. This CDR3 contains 13 residues.

The rearrangement links TRBV7-9 to TRBJ1-1; D unresolved. V lost 5 bases, J lost 7 bases, and 17 bases lay in between. The CDR3 covers 14 residues. Germline V gene data show CDR1 as SEHNR and CDR2 as FQNEAQ (reference sequence). The CDR3 reads CASSHPEGFGEAFF. The CDR3 DNA follows: TGTGCCAGCAGCCATCCTGAAGGATTTGGTGAAGCTTTCTTT.

This clone was observed at least ten times. The chain carries TRBV18 and TRBJ2-1; 7 bases map to TRBD2. The CDR3 extends over 16 amino acids. From germline, CDR1 is KGHSH and CDR2 LQKENI. V trimming: 1 base; J trimming: 9 bases; junction bases outside the gene matches: 12. CDR3 nucleotides: TGTGCCAGCTCACCACGGGCGGGAGTGAGACAATTTGAGCAGTTCTTC. Amino acids: CASSPRAGVRQFEQFF.

This clone showed up just a few times. The chain combines TRBV7-2 with TRBJ2-5; TRBD2 aligns across 8 bases. The CDR3 extends over 19 amino acids. The V gene end was trimmed by 0 bases and the J gene end by 0 bases; junction bases not matched to a gene: 12. The germline V gene has CDR1 SGHTA and CDR2 FQGNSA. As DNA, the CDR3 is TGTGCCAGCAGCTTAGCGGAGGCACACTTGACTAGCGACCAAGAGACCCAGTACTTC. The encoded protein is CASSLAEAHLTSDQETQYF.